One and the same sample provided the 25 T cell receptor beta chains below, sequenced in a study of T-cell memory formation after mild COVID-19. TCRdb reprocessed the 5' RACE reads with MiXCR, giving one entry per CDR3 protein. The profile shows a few hundred thousand distinct CDR3 sequences, roughly 8.2% of them singletons. Material: PBMCs or a T cell subset sorted from them (not recorded which). These receptors originate from a young man who had mild COVID-19 (a few samples of this study predate the infection). Cell type and time point are not known.

The V call is TRBV7-8, the J call TRBJ1-5, with D hard to call. The V end was cut by 5 bases, the J end by 4 bases, with 6 bases between. This CDR3 has 12 amino acids. Germline assignment: CDR1 SGHVS and CDR2 FQNEAQ. The chain's CDR3 is CASSPLNQPQHF. CDR3 DNA: TGTGCCAGCAGCCCTCTTAATCAGCCCCAGCATTTT.

This clonotype was found a few times. This sequence joins TRBV7-9 and TRBJ2-1, with D possibly matching TRBD1 (6 bases). In germline, CDR1 is SEHNR, CDR2 FQNEAQ (reference sequence). There are 12 residues in the CDR3. V was shortened by 5 bases and J by 6 bases, with 8 bases between the two germline ends. CDR3: CASSRDTNEQFF. CDR3 coding DNA: TGTGCCAGCAGCCGGGACACCAATGAGCAGTTCTTC.

This clonotype has ten or more counts. Written as DNA, the CDR3 is TGTGCCAGTAGTATGGGATCACTAGCGGGCACAGATACGCAGTATTTT. The encoded protein is CASSMGSLAGTDTQYF. The chain has TRBV19 and TRBJ2-3; TRBD2 matches at 8 bases. V was clipped by 3 bases and J by 1 base; unmatched bases: 6. CDR3 length equals 16 residues. Per the germline V gene, CDR1 is LNHDA and CDR2 is SQIVND (reference sequence).

The V call is TRBV3-1, the J call TRBJ2-1; D not certain. Germline V gene sequence: CDR1 LGHDT, CDR2 YNNKEL (reference sequence). With 1 base removed from V and 0 bases from J, the gap between germline ends came to 7 bases. This CDR3 contains 15 residues. CDR3 amino acids: CASSQVRSSYNEQFF. The CDR3 DNA follows: TGTGCCAGCAGCCAAGTCAGGAGCTCCTACAATGAGCAGTTCTTC.

The chain carries TRBV7-6 and TRBJ1-4, with 8 bases that match TRBD1. CDR1 is SGHVS and CDR2 is FNYEAQ in the germline V gene. The CDR3 is 15 residues long. J lost 7 bases, V lost 3 bases, and 7 bases had no gene match. CDR3 residues: CASSLAQGVGEKLFF. The CDR3 nucleotides read TGTGCCAGCAGCTTGGCACAGGGGGTTGGTGAAAAACTGTTTTTT.

J is TRBJ1-5 and V is TRBV12-3 or TRBV12-4, with a tentative D call TRBD1 (5 bases). The CDR3 totals 14 residues. V was shortened by 2 bases and J by 4 bases, with 9 bases between the two germline ends. The CDR3 protein is CASSLQGWNQPQHF. In nucleotides, the CDR3 is TGTGCCAGCAGTTTACAGGGATGGAATCAGCCCCAGCATTTT.

This clonotype has only a few counts. This chain connects TRBV11-2 to TRBJ2-5; TRBD2 matches at 7 bases. The CDR3 consists of 16 residues. V was clipped by 1 base and J by 5 bases; unmatched bases: 10. The V gene's germline CDR1 is SGHAT and CDR2 FQNNGV. The CDR3 DNA reads TGTGCCAGCAGCTTAGGGGTGGGAGGGTTAGAGGAGACCCAGTACTTC. Protein: CASSLGVGGLEETQYF.

This clonotype was detected a few times. This chain joins TRBV4-1 and TRBJ2-2, with 9 bases matching TRBD1. Germline loops: CDR1 MGHRA, CDR2 YSYEKL. J gave up 5 bases and V 5 bases, and 9 bases lay outside the gene matches. The CDR3 consists of 16 residues. In nucleotides, the CDR3 is TGCGCCAGCAGCGCACCACAGGGGGCAAGTACCGGGGAGCTGTTTTTT. Translating gives CASSAPQGASTGELFF.

V and J are TRBV6-5 and TRBJ1-5; D gene unclear. CDR1 is MNHEY and CDR2 is SVGAGI in the germline V gene. Trimming stripped 5 bases from V and 2 bases from J, with 13 bases between. The CDR3 runs 15 residues. As DNA, the CDR3 is TGTGCCAGCAGTGACGGAAGTGGGGGCAATCAGCCCCAGCATTTT. As protein: CASSDGSGGNQPQHF.

The gene calls are TRBV19 and TRBJ1-2; no firm D call. The germline V gene encodes CDR1 LNHDA and CDR2 SQIVND (reference sequence). There are 11 residues in the CDR3. V lost 9 bases and J 4 bases, leaving 9 bases between the germline ends. CDR3 protein: CASQEAYGYTF. In nucleotides, the CDR3 is TGTGCCAGCCAGGAGGCCTATGGCTACACCTTC.

This clonotype came up a few times. The chain is built from TRBV28 and TRBJ2-7, with 9 positions matching TRBD2. The V gene's germline CDR1 is MDHEN and CDR2 SYDVKM. CDR3 length equals 14 residues. V lost 2 bases, J lost 3 bases, and 2 bases stayed unmatched. Written as DNA, the CDR3 is TGTGCCAGCAGTTTACTAGCGGGGCACTACGAGCAGTACTTC. Its protein product is CASSLLAGHYEQYF.

This clonotype was picked up a small number of times. This rearrangement joins TRBV7-8 to TRBJ2-1; TRBD2 might be the D (5 bases). The germline V and J ends were trimmed by 2 bases and 0 bases, with 14 bases remaining between them. Germline V gene sequence: CDR1 SGHVS, CDR2 FQNEAQ. The CDR3 length is 17 residues. In DNA form, the CDR3 reads TGTGCCAGCAGCTTATTGGGAGCGGCGAGCTCCTACAATGAGCAGTTCTTC. This sequence encodes CASSLLGAASSYNEQFF.

This clonotype was seen at least ten times. The chain uses TRBV20-1 and TRBJ2-3, with 9 bases lining up with TRBD2. CDR1 and CDR2 from the germline V gene are DFQATT and SNEGSKA (reference sequence). This CDR3 spans 17 amino acids. With V trimmed by 1 base and J by 10 bases, 18 bases remained unmatched. The CDR3 nucleotides read TGCAGTGCTAGAGGGGCGAGCGGGGGGATTATTCCTCCCGCGCAGTATTTT. It translates to CSARGASGGIIPPAQYF.

The chain has TRBV5-1 and TRBJ2-3; D is ambiguous. V was clipped by 2 bases and J by 3 bases, with 10 bases between them. CDR3 size: 14 residues. The germline V gene encodes CDR1 SGHRS and CDR2 YFSETQ. CDR3 nucleotides: TGCGCCAGCAGCTTTGCGCTGGTTACAGATACGCAGTATTTT. Amino acids: CASSFALVTDTQYF.

V is TRBV7-6 and J is TRBJ2-2; perhaps TRBD2 as D (5 bases). The CDR3 spans 13 residues. The germline gives CDR1 SGHVS, CDR2 FNYEAQ. The V and J ends lost 5 bases and 5 bases respectively, with 9 bases between them. DNA of the CDR3: TGTGCCAGCAGCGGCACTAGAACCGGGGAGCTGTTTTTT. Amino acid sequence: CASSGTRTGELFF.

The chain carries TRBV29-1 and TRBJ1-2; perhaps TRBD1 as D (6 bases). The germline CDR1 and CDR2 sequences are SQVTM and ANQGSEA. V was pared by 6 bases and J by 2 bases, with 16 bases between. The CDR3 has 14 amino acids. This CDR3 is CSVVGHSGNYGYTF. For the CDR3, the DNA is TGCAGCGTCGTGGGACACTCGGGGAACTATGGCTACACCTTC. The full variable domain, completed using reference TRBV29-1 and TRBJ1-2, is SAVISQKPSRDICQRGTSLTIQCQVDSQVTMMFWYRQQPGQSLTLIATANQGSEATYESGFVIDKFPISRPNLTFSTLTVSNMSPEDSSIYLCSVVGHSGNYGYTFGSGTRLTVV.

The V call is TRBV7-2, the J call TRBJ1-2; D is possibly TRBD1 (5 bases). V was trimmed by 5 bases and J by 6 bases, leaving 16 bases between them. The germline CDR1 and CDR2 sequences are SGHTA and FQGNSA. The CDR3 runs to 14 residues. The CDR3 DNA reads as TGTGCCAGCAGCCCCAGGGTATTAGGTGATGGCTACACCTTC. This translates into CASSPRVLGDGYTF.

This clonotype came up many times. The V call is TRBV5-1, the J call TRBJ1-2; D uncertain. The germline V gene has CDR1 SGHRS and CDR2 YFSETQ. Trimming shortened V by 0 bases and J by 1 base, and 7 bases separated the two germline ends. This CDR3 region has 14 residues. Written as DNA, the CDR3 is TGCGCCAGCAGCTTGGTACCGAGTAACTATGGCTACACCTTC. This encodes CASSLVPSNYGYTF.

In this sample, this clonotype turned up a few times. The rearrangement uses TRBV29-1 and TRBJ2-3; 8 bases match TRBD1. Germline-derived CDR1 and CDR2 are SQVTM and ANQGSEA. V lost 7 bases, J lost 11 bases, and 11 bases stayed unmatched. The CDR3 sequence is 12 residues long. DNA for the CDR3: TGCAGCGCTAGGGACAGGCGGATTGAGCAGTATTTT. Its protein is CSARDRRIEQYF.

In this sample, this clonotype turned up many times. In DNA form, the CDR3 reads TGTGCCTACCGGGACGGACGAGCCCAGCATTTT. Its translation is CAYRDGRAQHF. The chain joins TRBV30 to TRBJ1-5; TRBD1 might be the D (5 bases). The V end was cut by 7 bases, the J end by 11 bases, with 15 bases between. CDR3 length equals 11 residues. CDR1 GTSNPN and CDR2 SVGIG come from the germline V gene (reference sequence).

V is TRBV7-2 and J is TRBJ2-3; D remains unclear. The CDR3 contains 14 residues. Germline values: CDR1 SGHTA, CDR2 FQGNSA. Trimming left V 5 bases short and J 0 bases short, with 9 bases between. The CDR3 reads CASSPKISTDTQYF. The CDR3 DNA is TGTGCCAGCAGCCCGAAGATTAGCACAGATACGCAGTATTTT.

The CDR3 sequence is CATTGDGYFSTDTQYF. CDR3 sequence (DNA): TGCGCCACCACCGGGGACGGGTACTTCAGCACAGATACGCAGTATTTT. V usage is TRBV4-1 and J usage is TRBJ2-3, with D tentatively TRBD1 or TRBD2 (5 bases each). This CDR3 spans 16 amino acids. Trimming took off 10 bases at V and 0 bases at J, with 20 bases between the two ends. In germline, CDR1 is MGHRA, CDR2 YSYEKL.

The J gene is TRBJ1-5, the V gene TRBV19; TRBD1 is a possible D gene (5 bases). This CDR3 contains 15 residues. V was clipped by 7 bases and J by 0 bases, with 13 bases between them. Germline V gene data show CDR1 as LNHDA and CDR2 as SQIVND (reference sequence). As DNA, the CDR3 is TGTGCCAGTACCATGGGGGATTATAGCAATCAGCCCCAGCATTTT. Translating it yields CASTMGDYSNQPQHF.

The rearrangement uses TRBV7-6 and TRBJ1-6; tentative D call: TRBD1 (5 bases). The CDR3 totals 14 residues. Germline CDR1 SGHVS, CDR2 FNYEAQ. V gave up 2 bases and J gave up 10 bases, with 12 bases separating them. CDR3 nucleotides: TGTGCCAGCAGCTTATCAGGGTGGGGATCACCCCTCCACTTT. Translation gives CASSLSGWGSPLHF.

This clonotype was counted only a few times. The chain carries TRBV6-5 and TRBJ2-2; D is unresolved. Trimming pared 1 base from V and 6 bases from J, leaving 9 bases between. Germline V gene lookup returns CDR1 MNHEY and CDR2 SVGAGI. There are 14 residues in the CDR3. The chain's CDR3 is CASSYLTPAGELFF. The CDR3 nucleotides read TGTGCCAGCAGTTACTTAACCCCGGCCGGGGAGCTGTTTTTT.